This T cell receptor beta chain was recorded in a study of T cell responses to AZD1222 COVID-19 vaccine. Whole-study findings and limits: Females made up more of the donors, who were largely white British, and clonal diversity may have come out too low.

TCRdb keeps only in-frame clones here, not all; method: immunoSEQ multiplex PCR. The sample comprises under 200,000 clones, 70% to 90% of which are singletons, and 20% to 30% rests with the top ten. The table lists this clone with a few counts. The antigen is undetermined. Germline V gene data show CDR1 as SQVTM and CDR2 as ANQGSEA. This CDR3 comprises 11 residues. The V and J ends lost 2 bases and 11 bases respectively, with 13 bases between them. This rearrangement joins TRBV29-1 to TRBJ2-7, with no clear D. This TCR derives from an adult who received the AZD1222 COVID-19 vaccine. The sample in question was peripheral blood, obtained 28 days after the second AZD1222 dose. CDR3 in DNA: TGCAGCGTTGAATTTAGGGCCAAAGAGTACTTC. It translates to CSVEFRAKEYF.